The rows below give T cell receptor beta chains drawn from one sample of a study of blood T cell repertoires in COVID-19. The repertoire was sequenced with immunoSEQ multiplex PCR; TCRdb's copy has only in-frame clones and lacks some. The table lists 80,000 to 95,000 clones, about 86% of them singletons. The sample comprised peripheral blood. Source of these receptors: an elderly man with acute or convalescent COVID-19. The CDR3 runs from the conserved cysteine through the conserved F or W. D genes are given only for firm matches. Rows may omit the clone size; those that give it use once, few, many or a size class.

len: 18; v_gene: TRBV7-3; j_gene: TRBJ2-3; d_gene: TRBD2; abundance: NA; CDR3aa: CASSSLGGLAGGTDTQYF; CDR3nt: TGTGCCAGCAGCTCCCTGGGTGGACTAGCGGGTGGCACAGATACGCAGTATTTT
len: 14; v_gene: TRBV28; j_gene: TRBJ1-5; d_gene: TRBD1; abundance: NA; CDR3aa: CASSHDRVRISQHF; CDR3nt: TGTGCCAGCAGTCACGACAGGGTCCGAATTTCCCAGCATTTT
len: 16; v_gene: TRBV7-9; j_gene: TRBJ2-2; d_gene: NA; abundance: NA; CDR3aa: CASSPLGGRGTGELFF; CDR3nt: TGTGCCAGCAGCCCTCTTGGGGGGAGAGGCACCGGGGAGCTGTTTTTT
len: 15; v_gene: TRBV6-5; j_gene: TRBJ1-6; d_gene: TRBD1; abundance: NA; CDR3aa: CASSYEDRANSPLHF; CDR3nt: TGTGCCAGCAGTTACGAGGACAGGGCCAATTCACCCCTCCACTTT
len: 17; v_gene: TRBV7-8; j_gene: TRBJ1-1; d_gene: TRBD1; abundance: NA; CDR3aa: CASSLGFGGQGGTQAFF; CDR3nt: TGTGCCAGCAGCTTAGGATTCGGCGGACAGGGCGGCACTCAAGCTTTCTTT
len: 14; v_gene: TRBV28; j_gene: TRBJ2-7; d_gene: TRBD2; abundance: NA; CDR3aa: CASSLLAGGREQYF; CDR3nt: TGTGCCAGCAGTTTACTAGCGGGAGGGCGGGAGCAGTACTTC
len: 12; v_gene: TRBV7-9; j_gene: TRBJ2-5; d_gene: NA; abundance: NA; CDR3aa: CASSLDLETQYF; CDR3nt: TGTGCCAGCAGCTTAGATCTGGAGACCCAGTACTTC
len: 15; v_gene: TRBV15; j_gene: TRBJ2-1; d_gene: NA; abundance: NA; CDR3aa: CATSRDRASYNEQFF; CDR3nt: TGTGCCACCAGCAGAGACCGCGCCTCCTACAATGAGCAGTTCTTC
len: 15; v_gene: TRBV3-1/TRBV3-2; j_gene: TRBJ1-2; d_gene: TRBD1; abundance: NA; CDR3aa: CASSQPDRGSYGYTF; CDR3nt: TGTGCCAGCAGCCAGCCGGACAGGGGTAGCTATGGCTACACCTTC
len: 17; v_gene: TRBV5-1; j_gene: TRBJ1-4; d_gene: TRBD1; abundance: NA; CDR3aa: CASSLVTGTGTNEKLFF; CDR3nt: TGCGCCAGCAGCTTGGTGACGGGGACAGGGACTAATGAAAAACTGTTTTTT
len: 15; v_gene: TRBV19; j_gene: TRBJ2-2; d_gene: NA; abundance: NA; CDR3aa: CASSMNRENTGELFF; CDR3nt: TGTGCCAGTAGTATGAATAGAGAGAACACCGGGGAGCTGTTTTTT
len: 14; v_gene: TRBV3-1/TRBV3-2; j_gene: TRBJ2-4; d_gene: NA; abundance: NA; CDR3aa: CASSHQGGKNIQYF; CDR3nt: TGTGCCAGCAGCCATCAGGGAGGCAAAAACATTCAGTACTTC
len: 15; v_gene: TRBV7-2; j_gene: TRBJ2-1; d_gene: NA; abundance: NA; CDR3aa: CASSLGQGGYNEQFF; CDR3nt: TGTGCCAGCAGCTTAGGGCAGGGTGGCTACAATGAGCAGTTCTTC
len: 15; v_gene: TRBV18; j_gene: TRBJ1-2; d_gene: TRBD1; abundance: NA; CDR3aa: CASSPPEGTGHGYTF; CDR3nt: TGTGCCAGCTCACCACCCGAAGGGACAGGTCATGGCTACACCTTC
len: 17; v_gene: TRBV28; j_gene: TRBJ2-5; d_gene: TRBD1; abundance: NA; CDR3aa: CASFEYQGQGALGAQYF; CDR3nt: TGTGCCAGCTTTGAGTACCAGGGACAGGGGGCACTTGGGGCCCAGTACTTC
len: 14; v_gene: TRBV28; j_gene: TRBJ2-7; d_gene: NA; abundance: once; CDR3aa: CASRQAASSYEQYF; CDR3nt: TGTGCCAGCAGACAGGCGGCGTCCAGCTACGAGCAGTACTTC
len: 14; v_gene: TRBV29-1; j_gene: TRBJ2-2; d_gene: NA; abundance: few; CDR3aa: CSVLTGGVTGELFF; CDR3nt: TGCAGCGTTCTGACAGGAGGAGTCACCGGGGAGCTGTTTTTT
len: 13; v_gene: TRBV10-1; j_gene: TRBJ2-7; d_gene: NA; abundance: NA; CDR3aa: CASSFSPSYEQYF; CDR3nt: TGCGCCAGCAGTTTCTCCCCCTCTTACGAGCAGTACTTC
len: 14; v_gene: TRBV6-6; j_gene: TRBJ1-5; d_gene: TRBD1; abundance: few; CDR3aa: CASTQDRSSQPQHF; CDR3nt: TGTGCCAGCACTCAGGACAGGTCCAGTCAGCCCCAGCATTTT
len: 15; v_gene: TRBV18; j_gene: TRBJ1-2; d_gene: TRBD1; abundance: NA; CDR3aa: CASSLGDRADYGYTF; CDR3nt: TGTGCCAGCTCACTAGGGGACAGGGCTGACTATGGCTACACCTTC
len: 17; v_gene: TRBV24-1; j_gene: TRBJ2-1; d_gene: TRBD1; abundance: NA; CDR3aa: CATSDPTGTGGTIEQFF; CDR3nt: TGTGCCACCAGTGACCCGACCGGGACAGGGGGGACAATTGAGCAGTTCTTC
len: 14; v_gene: TRBV27; j_gene: TRBJ2-2; d_gene: NA; abundance: NA; CDR3aa: CASSLKPGTGELCF; CDR3nt: TGTGCCAGCAGTTTAAAGCCCGGCACCGGGGAGCTGTGTTTT
len: 16; v_gene: TRBV5-1; j_gene: TRBJ2-6; d_gene: NA; abundance: NA; CDR3aa: CASSLTIISGANVLTF; CDR3nt: TGCGCCAGCAGCTTGACTATAATCTCTGGGGCCAACGTCCTGACTTTC
len: 15; v_gene: TRBV5-1; j_gene: TRBJ1-2; d_gene: TRBD1; abundance: NA; CDR3aa: CASRRTGGKDYGYTF; CDR3nt: TGCGCCAGCAGGAGGACAGGGGGTAAGGACTATGGCTACACCTTC
len: 15; v_gene: TRBV5-1; j_gene: TRBJ1-2; d_gene: NA; abundance: NA; CDR3aa: CASSFQGVAGAPHTF; CDR3nt: TGCGCCAGCAGCTTTCAGGGTGTTGCGGGGGCGCCCCACACCTTC
len: 15; v_gene: TRBV11-2; j_gene: TRBJ2-1; d_gene: TRBD2; abundance: NA; CDR3aa: CASSLRRESHNEQFF; CDR3nt: TGTGCCAGCAGCTTACGGCGGGAGTCCCACAATGAGCAGTTCTTC
len: 16; v_gene: TRBV24-1; j_gene: TRBJ2-1; d_gene: TRBD2; abundance: NA; CDR3aa: CATSDFTSGRANEQFF; CDR3nt: TGTGCCACCAGTGACTTTACTAGCGGGAGGGCCAATGAGCAGTTCTTC
len: 12; v_gene: TRBV24-1; j_gene: TRBJ2-7; d_gene: NA; abundance: once; CDR3aa: CATSDGSYEQYF; CDR3nt: TGTGCCACCAGTGACGGTTCCTACGAGCAGTACTTC